Listed below are T cell receptor beta chains from one sample, sequenced in a study of cytomegalovirus exposure and HLA in healthy donors. Repertoires were generated with immunoSEQ multiplex PCR, while TCRdb's copy carries only in-frame clones and drops some. Seen here are some 110,000 clones, roughly 94% observed once, and the top ten hold approximately 1.2%. Sequencing used PBMCs. All receptors come from a woman aged 18 to 35 in good health and CMV-seronegative. The CDR3 runs from the conserved cysteine through the conserved F or W.

CDR3aa	j_gene	v_gene
CASSLVVEETQYF	TRBJ2-5	TRBV7-9
CASSPSSQETQYF	TRBJ2-5	TRBV7-2
CAISGTGYVNYGYTF	TRBJ1-2	TRBV10-3
CASSPDSSPWTYGYTF	TRBJ1-2	TRBV9
CASRTGNQETQYF	TRBJ2-5	TRBV2
CASSPTVGTNTQYF	TRBJ2-3	TRBV11-2
CASSFGTGYIRYEQYF	TRBJ2-7	TRBV5-1
CASSLISGNNEQFF	TRBJ2-1	TRBV6-1
CASRGTGTYNEQFF	TRBJ2-1	TRBV27
CASSFREGAEAFF	TRBJ1-1	TRBV28
CAWSVNGPNTGELFF	TRBJ2-2	TRBV30
CASSSPRPGTQYF	TRBJ2-3	TRBV27
CASSFPPGQGLYEQYF	TRBJ2-7	TRBV6-5
CASTVSGTGREKLFF	TRBJ1-4	TRBV6-1
CASSLGALSETQYF	TRBJ2-5	TRBV7-2
CAWRGQGSTDTQYF	TRBJ2-3	TRBV30
CASRESTGSADTQYF	TRBJ2-3	TRBV6-5
CASSLDSGGGTEQFF	TRBJ2-1	TRBV27
CASTGRGSNQPQHF	TRBJ1-5	TRBV28
CASSLVAGANTEAFF	TRBJ1-1	TRBV5-4
CASSLVPASGTYNEQFF	TRBJ2-1	TRBV5-1
CASSDGLETEAFF	TRBJ1-1	TRBV2
CASSQEVGPYSNQPQHF	TRBJ1-5	TRBV4-2
CASETPGVGTYNEQFF	TRBJ2-1	TRBV9
CASSLAGPNSNQPQHF	TRBJ1-5	TRBV4-2
CASGDRALNGYTF	TRBJ1-2	TRBV6-5
CAISESGGLSYEQYF	TRBJ2-7	TRBV10-3
CASSLSGVWNEQYF	TRBJ2-7	TRBV25-1
CASSASISGSPLHF	TRBJ1-6	TRBV7-7
CASSPTGGHQETQYF	TRBJ2-5	TRBV5-1
CASSPPGGGQETQYF	TRBJ2-5	TRBV7-9
CASGAGQVPNYGYTF	TRBJ1-2	TRBV12-5
CASSFMPRGPEVRYNEQFF	TRBJ2-1	TRBV28
CASSPAYRKMNTEAFF	TRBJ1-1	TRBV28
CASSPPYNMNTEAFF	TRBJ1-1	TRBV18
CASRAHSGPYEQYF	TRBJ2-7	TRBV6-5
CASSGPSGDTQYF	TRBJ2-3	TRBV28
CASSLKGAGTDTQYF	TRBJ2-3	TRBV7-3
CASSFDRDRRPQYF	TRBJ2-4	TRBV27
CASSLEQVSYNSPLHF	TRBJ1-6	TRBV7-9
CAWSSRDRSGQPQHF	TRBJ1-5	TRBV30
CASSEAGVSVEGYTF	TRBJ1-2	TRBV2
CASSPGSGGAMNEQFF	TRBJ2-1	TRBV5-1
CASALTGGSNQPQHF	TRBJ1-5	TRBV19
CASSRTWLQYTSYEQYF	TRBJ2-7	TRBV16
CASIRAGGSYEQYF	TRBJ2-7	TRBV2
CASSSGQGHTETQYF	TRBJ2-5	TRBV7-3
CASSSGLRGLHGYTF	TRBJ1-2	TRBV28
CASSFEGSSYEQYF	TRBJ2-7	TRBV28
CASSPGTVKRETQYF	TRBJ2-5	TRBV27
CASSAQAGTGAGNTIYF	TRBJ1-3	TRBV16
CASSPNTGGGNQPQHF	TRBJ1-5	TRBV28
CASSVDWGTNEKLFF	TRBJ1-4	TRBV9
CASSPDRDYGYTF	TRBJ1-2	TRBV18
CATSRAGTVRDTQYF	TRBJ2-3	TRBV15
CASSPRGGFGYTF	TRBJ1-2	TRBV11-2
CASARSSQETQYF	TRBJ2-5	TRBV6-5
CASSLVPPGDTQYF	TRBJ2-3	TRBV7-9